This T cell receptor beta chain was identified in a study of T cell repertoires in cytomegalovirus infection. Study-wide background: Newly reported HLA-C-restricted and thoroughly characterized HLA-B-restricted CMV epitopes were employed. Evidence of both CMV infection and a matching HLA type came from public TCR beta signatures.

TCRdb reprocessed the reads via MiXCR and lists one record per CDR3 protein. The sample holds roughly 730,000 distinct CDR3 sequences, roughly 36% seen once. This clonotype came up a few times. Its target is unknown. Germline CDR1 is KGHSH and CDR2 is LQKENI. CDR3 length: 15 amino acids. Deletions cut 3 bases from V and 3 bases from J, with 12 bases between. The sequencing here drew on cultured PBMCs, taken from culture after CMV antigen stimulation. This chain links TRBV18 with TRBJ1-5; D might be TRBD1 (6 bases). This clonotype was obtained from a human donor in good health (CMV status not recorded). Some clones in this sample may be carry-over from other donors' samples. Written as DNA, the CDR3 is TGTGCCAGCTCACCCGAACAGGGCCACAATCAGCCCCAGCATTTT. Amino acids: CASSPEQGHNQPQHF. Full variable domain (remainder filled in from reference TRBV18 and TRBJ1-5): NAGVMQNPRHLVRRRGQEARLRCSPMKGHSHVYWYRQLPEEGLKFMVYLQKENIIDESGMPKERFSAEFPKEGPSILRIQQVVRGDSAAYFCASSPEQGHNQPQHFGDGTRLSIL.